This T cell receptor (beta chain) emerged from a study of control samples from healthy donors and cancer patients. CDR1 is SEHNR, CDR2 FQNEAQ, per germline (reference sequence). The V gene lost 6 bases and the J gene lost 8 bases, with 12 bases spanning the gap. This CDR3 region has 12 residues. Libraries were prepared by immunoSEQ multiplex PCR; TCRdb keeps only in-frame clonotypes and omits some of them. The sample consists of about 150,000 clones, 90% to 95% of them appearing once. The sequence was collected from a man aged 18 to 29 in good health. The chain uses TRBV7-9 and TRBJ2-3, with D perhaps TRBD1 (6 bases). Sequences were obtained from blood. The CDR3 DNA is TGTGCCAGCAGGAATGGACAGTCTACGCAGTATTTT. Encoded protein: CASRNGQSTQYF.